The source of this T cell receptor (beta chain) is a study of control samples from healthy donors and cancer patients. This table comes from immunoSEQ multiplex PCR, and its TCRdb copy is limited to in-frame clones, with some not included. The table shows about 140,000 clones, with around nine tenths occurring only once. V was shortened by 8 bases and J by 2 bases, with 22 bases between the two germline ends. The V gene's germline CDR1 is MGHRA and CDR2 YSYEKL. The CDR3 runs 18 residues. The chain combines TRBV4-1 with TRBJ2-6; TRBD2 might be the D (6 bases). The clonotype originates from a young man in good health. Sequences were obtained from blood. CDR3 amino acids: CASSPGLLSRPGANVLTF. DNA for the CDR3: TGCGCCAGCTCGCCGGGACTCCTATCCCGGCCTGGGGCCAACGTCCTGACTTTC.